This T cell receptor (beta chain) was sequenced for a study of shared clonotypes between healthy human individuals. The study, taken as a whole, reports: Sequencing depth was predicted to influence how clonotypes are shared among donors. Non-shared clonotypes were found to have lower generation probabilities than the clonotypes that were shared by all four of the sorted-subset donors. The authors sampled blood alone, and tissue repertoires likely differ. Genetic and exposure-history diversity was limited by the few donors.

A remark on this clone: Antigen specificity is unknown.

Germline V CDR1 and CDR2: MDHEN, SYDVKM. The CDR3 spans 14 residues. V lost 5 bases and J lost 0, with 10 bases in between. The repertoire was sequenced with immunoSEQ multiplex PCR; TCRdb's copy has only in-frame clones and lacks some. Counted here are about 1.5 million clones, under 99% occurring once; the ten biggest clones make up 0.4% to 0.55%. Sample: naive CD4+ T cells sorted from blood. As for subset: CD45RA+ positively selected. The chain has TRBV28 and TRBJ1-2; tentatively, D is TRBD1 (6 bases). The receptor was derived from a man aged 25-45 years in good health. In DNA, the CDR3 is TGTGCCAGCAGTAACAGGGCCACTAACTATGGCTACACCTTC. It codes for CASSNRATNYGYTF.